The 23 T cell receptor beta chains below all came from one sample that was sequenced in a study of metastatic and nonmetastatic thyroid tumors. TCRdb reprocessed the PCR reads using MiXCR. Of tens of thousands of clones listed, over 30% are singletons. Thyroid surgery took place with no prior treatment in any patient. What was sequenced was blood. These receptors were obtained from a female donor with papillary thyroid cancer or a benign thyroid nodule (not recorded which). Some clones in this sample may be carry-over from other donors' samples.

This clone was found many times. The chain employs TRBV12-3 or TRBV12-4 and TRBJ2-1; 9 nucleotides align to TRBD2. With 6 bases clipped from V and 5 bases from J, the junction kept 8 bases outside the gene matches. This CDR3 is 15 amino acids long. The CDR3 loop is CASSPTGLANNEQFF. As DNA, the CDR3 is TGTGCCAGCAGCCCAACGGGACTAGCCAACAATGAGCAGTTCTTC.

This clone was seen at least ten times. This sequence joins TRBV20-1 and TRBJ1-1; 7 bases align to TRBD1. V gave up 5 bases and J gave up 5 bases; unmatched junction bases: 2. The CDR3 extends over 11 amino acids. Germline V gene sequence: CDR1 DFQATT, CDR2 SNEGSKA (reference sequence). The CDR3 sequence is CSASQGTEAFF. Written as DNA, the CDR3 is TGCAGTGCTTCACAGGGGACTGAAGCTTTCTTT.

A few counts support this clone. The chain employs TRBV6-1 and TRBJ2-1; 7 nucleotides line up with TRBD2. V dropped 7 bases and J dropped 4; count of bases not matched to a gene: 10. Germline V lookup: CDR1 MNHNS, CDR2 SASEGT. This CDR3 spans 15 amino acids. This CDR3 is CASKVLPGGYNEQFF. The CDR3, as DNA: TGTGCCAGCAAAGTCCTGCCGGGAGGTTACAATGAGCAGTTCTTC.

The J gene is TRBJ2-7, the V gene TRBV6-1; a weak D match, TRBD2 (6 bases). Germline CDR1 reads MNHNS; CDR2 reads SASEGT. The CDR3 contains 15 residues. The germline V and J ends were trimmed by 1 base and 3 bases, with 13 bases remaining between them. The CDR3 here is CASSEGSSGFYEQYF. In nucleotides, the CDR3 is TGTGCCAGCAGTGAAGGTTCCAGCGGGTTCTACGAGCAGTACTTC.

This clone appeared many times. CDR3 sequence reads: CASSEEGRYSGANVLTF. The CDR3 DNA follows: TGTGCCAGCAGTGAAGAGGGACGCTACTCTGGGGCCAACGTCCTGACTTTC. This rearrangement joins TRBV6-1 to TRBJ2-6; D possibly matches TRBD1 or TRBD2 (5 bases each). CDR1 is MNHNS, CDR2 SASEGT, per germline. V gave up 1 base and J gave up 0 bases, with 10 bases separating them. This CDR3 is 17 amino acids long.

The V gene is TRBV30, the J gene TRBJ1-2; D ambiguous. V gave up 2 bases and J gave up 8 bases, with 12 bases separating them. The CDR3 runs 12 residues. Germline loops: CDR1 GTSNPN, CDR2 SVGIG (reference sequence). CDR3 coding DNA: TGTGCCTGGAGTTTGGATACGGGAGGCTACACCTTC. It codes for CAWSLDTGGYTF.

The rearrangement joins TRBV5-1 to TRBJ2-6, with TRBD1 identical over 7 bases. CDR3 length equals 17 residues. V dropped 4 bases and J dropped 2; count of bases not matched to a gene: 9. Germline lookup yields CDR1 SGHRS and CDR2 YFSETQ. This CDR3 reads CASSPRQGNAGANVLTF. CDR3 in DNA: TGCGCCAGCAGCCCCCGACAGGGAAACGCTGGGGCCAACGTCCTGACTTTC.

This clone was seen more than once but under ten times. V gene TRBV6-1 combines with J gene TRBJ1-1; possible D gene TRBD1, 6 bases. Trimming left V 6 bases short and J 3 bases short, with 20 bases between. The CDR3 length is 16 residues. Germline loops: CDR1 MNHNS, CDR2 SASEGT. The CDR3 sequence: CASRTPAGRGDTEAFF. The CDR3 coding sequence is TGTGCCAGCAGGACCCCAGCGGGCAGGGGTGACACTGAAGCTTTCTTT.

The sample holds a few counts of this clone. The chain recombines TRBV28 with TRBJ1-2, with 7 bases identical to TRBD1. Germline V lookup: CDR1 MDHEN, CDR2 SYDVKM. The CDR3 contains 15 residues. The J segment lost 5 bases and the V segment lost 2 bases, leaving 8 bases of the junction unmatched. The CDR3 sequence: CASSLARQGTYGYTF. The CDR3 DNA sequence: TGTGCCAGCAGTTTAGCAAGACAGGGAACATATGGCTACACCTTC.

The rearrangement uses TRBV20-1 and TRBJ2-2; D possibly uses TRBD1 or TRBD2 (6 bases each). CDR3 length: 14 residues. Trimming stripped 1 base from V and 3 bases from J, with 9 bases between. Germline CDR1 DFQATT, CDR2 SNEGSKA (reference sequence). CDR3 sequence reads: CSARARGDTGELFF. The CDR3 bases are TGCAGTGCTAGAGCGAGGGGGGACACCGGGGAGCTGTTTTTT.

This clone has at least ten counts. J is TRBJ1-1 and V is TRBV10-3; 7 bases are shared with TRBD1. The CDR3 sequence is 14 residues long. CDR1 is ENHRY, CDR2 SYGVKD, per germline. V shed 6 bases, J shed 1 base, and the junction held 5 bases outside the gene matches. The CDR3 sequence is CAIRTGTANTEAFF. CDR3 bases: TGTGCCATCAGAACCGGGACAGCGAACACTGAAGCTTTCTTT.

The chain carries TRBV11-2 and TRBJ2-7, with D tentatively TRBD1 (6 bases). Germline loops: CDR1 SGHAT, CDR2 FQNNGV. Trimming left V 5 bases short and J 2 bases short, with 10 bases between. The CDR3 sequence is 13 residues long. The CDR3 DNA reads TGTGCCAGCAGCGTCGGGACAACCTACGAGCAGTACTTC. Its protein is CASSVGTTYEQYF.

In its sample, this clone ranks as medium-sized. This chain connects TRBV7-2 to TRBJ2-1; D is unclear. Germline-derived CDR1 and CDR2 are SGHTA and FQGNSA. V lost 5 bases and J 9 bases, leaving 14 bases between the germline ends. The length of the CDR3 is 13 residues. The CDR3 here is CASSRGPWSEQFF. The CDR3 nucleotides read TGTGCCAGCAGCCGCGGACCCTGGAGTGAGCAGTTCTTC. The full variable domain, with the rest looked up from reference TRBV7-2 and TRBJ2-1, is GAGVSQSPSNKVTEKGKDVELRCDPISGHTALYWYRQSLGQGLEFLIYFQGNSAPDKSGLPSDRFSAERTGGSVSTLTIQRTQQEDSAVYLCASSRGPWSEQFFGPGTRLTVL.

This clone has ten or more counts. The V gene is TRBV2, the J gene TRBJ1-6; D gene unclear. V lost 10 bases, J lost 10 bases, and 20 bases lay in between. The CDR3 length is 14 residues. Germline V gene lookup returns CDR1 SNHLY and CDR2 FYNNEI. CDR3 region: CATVDGPSGSPLHF. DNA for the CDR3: TGTGCCACCGTGGATGGCCCTTCGGGCTCACCCCTCCACTTT.

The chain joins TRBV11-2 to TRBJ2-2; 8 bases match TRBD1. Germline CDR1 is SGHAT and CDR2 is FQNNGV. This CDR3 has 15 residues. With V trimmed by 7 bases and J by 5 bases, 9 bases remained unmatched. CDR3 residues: CASNWGTGLTGELFF. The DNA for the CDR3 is TGTGCCAGCAACTGGGGGACAGGACTAACCGGGGAGCTGTTTTTT.

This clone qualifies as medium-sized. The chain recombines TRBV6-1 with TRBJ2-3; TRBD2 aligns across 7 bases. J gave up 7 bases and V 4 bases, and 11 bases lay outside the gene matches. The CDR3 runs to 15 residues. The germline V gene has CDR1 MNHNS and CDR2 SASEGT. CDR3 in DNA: TGTGCCAGCAGTGGCCTGTCGGGGGAGGGACATACGCAGTATTTT. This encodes CASSGLSGEGHTQYF.

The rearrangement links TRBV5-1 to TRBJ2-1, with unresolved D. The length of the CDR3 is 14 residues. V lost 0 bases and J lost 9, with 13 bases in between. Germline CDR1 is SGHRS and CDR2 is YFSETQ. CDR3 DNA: TGCGCCAGCAGCTTGGACAGTAGCTTGGGTGAGCAGTTCTTC. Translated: CASSLDSSLGEQFF.

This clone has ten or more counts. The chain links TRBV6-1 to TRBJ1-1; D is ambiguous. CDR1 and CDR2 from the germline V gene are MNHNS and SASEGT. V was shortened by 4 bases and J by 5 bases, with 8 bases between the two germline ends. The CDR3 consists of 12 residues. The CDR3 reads CASSVAETEAFF. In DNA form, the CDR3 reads TGTGCCAGCAGTGTGGCTGAGACTGAAGCTTTCTTT.

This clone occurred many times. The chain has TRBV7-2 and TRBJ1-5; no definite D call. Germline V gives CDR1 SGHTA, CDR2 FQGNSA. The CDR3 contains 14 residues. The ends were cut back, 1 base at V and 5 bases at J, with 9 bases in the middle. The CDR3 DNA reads TGTGCCAGCAGCTTAGAATCCCCCCATCAGCCCCAGCATTTT. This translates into CASSLESPHQPQHF.

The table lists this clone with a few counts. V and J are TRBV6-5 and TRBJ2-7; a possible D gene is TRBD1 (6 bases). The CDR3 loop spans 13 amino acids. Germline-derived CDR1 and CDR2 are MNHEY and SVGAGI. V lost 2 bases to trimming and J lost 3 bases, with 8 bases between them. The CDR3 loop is CASSYRGGYEQYF. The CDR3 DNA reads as TGTGCCAGCAGTTACAGAGGGGGCTACGAGCAGTACTTC.

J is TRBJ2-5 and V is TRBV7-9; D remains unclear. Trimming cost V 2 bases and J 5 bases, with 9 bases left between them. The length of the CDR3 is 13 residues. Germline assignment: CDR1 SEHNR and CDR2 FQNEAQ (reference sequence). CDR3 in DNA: TGTGCCAGCAGCTTAACTTATCGGGAGACCCAGTACTTC. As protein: CASSLTYRETQYF.

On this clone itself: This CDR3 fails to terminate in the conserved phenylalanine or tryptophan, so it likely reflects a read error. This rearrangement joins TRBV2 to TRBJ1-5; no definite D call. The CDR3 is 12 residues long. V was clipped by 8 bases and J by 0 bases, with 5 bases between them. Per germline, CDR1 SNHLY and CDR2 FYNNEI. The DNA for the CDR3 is TGTGCCAGCGGGTATAGCAATCAGCCCCAGCATTTG. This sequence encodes CASGYSNQPQHL.

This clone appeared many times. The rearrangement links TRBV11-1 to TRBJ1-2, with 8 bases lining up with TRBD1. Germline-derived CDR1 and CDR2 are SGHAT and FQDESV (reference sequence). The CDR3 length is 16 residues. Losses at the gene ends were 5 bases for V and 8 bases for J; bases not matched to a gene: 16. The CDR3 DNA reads TGTGCCAGCAGCCATATTGCACAGAACAGGGGGTCGGGCTACACCTTC. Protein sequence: CASSHIAQNRGSGYTF.